The source of this TCR beta chain is a study of blood T cells in healthy people across ages. A note on this clonotype: Its antigen is unknown.

Overall study findings and caveats: Naive T cell percentage and TCR beta diversity correlated strongly.

Sample-barcoded 5' priming and a J-beta primer mix drove a second PCR of 7 to 11 cycles. From the 5' RACE reads, TCRdb called clonotypes with MiXCR, one entry per CDR3 protein. The sample lists fewer than 800,000 distinct CDR3 sequences; approximately 50% were seen once. CDR3 length: 13 residues. CDR1 DFQATT and CDR2 SNEGSKA come from the germline V gene (reference sequence). Input material: blood. The V and J genes are TRBV20-1 and TRBJ2-5; D not resolved. The end of the DNA is better explained by TRBJ2-7, so the J call may be wrong. This clonotype was sampled from a woman between 55 and 75 years old in good health. CDR3 DNA: TGCAGTGCTAGAGATGGACGGACCTACGAGCAGTACTTC. It specifies CSARDGRTYEQYF.